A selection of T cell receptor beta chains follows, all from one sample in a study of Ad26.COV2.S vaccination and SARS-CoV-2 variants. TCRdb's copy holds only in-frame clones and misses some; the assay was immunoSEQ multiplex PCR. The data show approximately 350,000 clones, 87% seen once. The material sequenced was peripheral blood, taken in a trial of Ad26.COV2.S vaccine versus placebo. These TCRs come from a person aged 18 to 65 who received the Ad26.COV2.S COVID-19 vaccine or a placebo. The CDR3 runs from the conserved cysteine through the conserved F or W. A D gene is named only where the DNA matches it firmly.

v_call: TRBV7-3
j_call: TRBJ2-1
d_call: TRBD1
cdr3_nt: TGTGCCAGCAGCACCGGACAGGGGTCCTACAATGAGCAGTTCTTC
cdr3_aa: CASSTGQGSYNEQFF

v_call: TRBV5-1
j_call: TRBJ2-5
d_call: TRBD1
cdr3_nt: TGCGCCAGCAGCTCCGCCGCAGGGGGCAGAGGAGAGACCCAGTACTTC
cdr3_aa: CASSSAAGGRGETQYF

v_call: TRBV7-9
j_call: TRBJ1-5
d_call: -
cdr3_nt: TGTGCCAGCAGCTTAGCCGGGGTAGAAAATCAGCCCCAGCATTTT
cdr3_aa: CASSLAGVENQPQHF

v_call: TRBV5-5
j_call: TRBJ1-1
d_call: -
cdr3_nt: TGTGCCAGCAGCTTAGTAATAGACGAAGCTTTCTTT
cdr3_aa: CASSLVIDEAFF

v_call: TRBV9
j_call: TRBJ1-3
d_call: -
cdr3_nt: TGTGCCAGCAGCCACTCCAACAGCAACTCTGGAAACACCATATATTTT
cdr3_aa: CASSHSNSNSGNTIYF

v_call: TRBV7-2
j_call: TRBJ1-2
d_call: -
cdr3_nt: TGTGCCAGCAGCCCGGAGGGACTGCATAGCTATGGCTACACCTTC
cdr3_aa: CASSPEGLHSYGYTF

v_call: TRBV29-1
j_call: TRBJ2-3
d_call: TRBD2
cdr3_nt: TGCAGCGTTGAATCCCCCGGGACTAGCGGGGATACGCAGTATTTT
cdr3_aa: CSVESPGTSGDTQYF

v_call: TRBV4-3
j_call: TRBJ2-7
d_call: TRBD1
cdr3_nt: TGCGCCAGCAGCCAGAGGACAGGGGTCAACTACGAGCAGTACTTC
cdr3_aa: CASSQRTGVNYEQYF

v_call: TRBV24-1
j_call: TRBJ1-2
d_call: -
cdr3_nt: TGTGCCACCAGTGGTGACGATGGCTACACCTTC
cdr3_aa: CATSGDDGYTF

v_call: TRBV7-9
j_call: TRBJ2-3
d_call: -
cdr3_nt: TGTGCCAGCAGCGTGACAGTCTTCACAGATACGCAGTATTTT
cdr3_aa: CASSVTVFTDTQYF

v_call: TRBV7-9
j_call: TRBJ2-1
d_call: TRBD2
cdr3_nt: TGTGCCAGCAGCTTATCTGAGACTAGCGGAGACACGCGGTTCTTC
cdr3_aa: CASSLSETSGDTRFF

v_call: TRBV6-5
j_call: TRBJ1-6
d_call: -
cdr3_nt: TGTGCCAGCAGCTTTAGGATTATTGGCCATTCACCCCTCCACTTT
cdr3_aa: CASSFRIIGHSPLHF

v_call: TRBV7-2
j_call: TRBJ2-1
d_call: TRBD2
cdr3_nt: TGTGCCAGCAGCTCCCCAGGCGGGGGGGCCTGGGATGAGCAGTTCTTC
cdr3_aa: CASSSPGGGAWDEQFF